This T cell receptor beta chain was sequenced during a study of blood T cell dynamics during melanoma immunotherapy. Study results and limitations: At W3, later disease-control patients showed bifurcated PBMC repertoire changes, unlike progressors.

Time point of the sample: pre-treatment baseline. The CDR3 runs 17 residues. This clone was counted a single time. The target antigen is unknown. A fixed DNA input of approximately 400 ng was used per bulk PBMC sample. The table came from immunoSEQ multiplex PCR; TCRdb's copy has only in-frame clones and leaves some out. Of approximately 13,000 clones listed, 89% were seen once; the top ten hold 3% to 3.5%. This receptor was identified in a human donor with melanoma. The material was blood, obtained from a patient treated with checkpoint blockade. The chain has TRBV1 and TRBJ1-6. TRBV1 is a known pseudogene. The CDR3: CTSSEWTERGLNSPLHF. CDR3 nucleotides: TGCACCAGCTCTGAATGGACCGAACGGGGTCTAAATTCACCCCTCCACTTT.